Each of the 2 T cell receptor beta chains below was sequenced from the same sample in a study of control samples from healthy donors and cancer patients. Libraries were prepared by immunoSEQ multiplex PCR; TCRdb keeps only in-frame clonotypes and omits some of them. The sample yields about 69,000 clones, 84% seen once. The sample comprised PBMCs. The receptor set was obtained from a woman aged 45-60 years with lung cancer.

The chain is built from TRBV14 and TRBJ1-1; TRBD1 matches 8 bases. CDR3 size: 13 residues. V trimming: 6 bases; J trimming: 3 bases; junction bases outside the gene matches: 3. Germline loops: CDR1 SGHDN, CDR2 FVKESK. In DNA form, the CDR3 reads TGTGCCAGCAGGTGGACAGGGTACACTGAAGCTTTCTTT. It specifies CASRWTGYTEAFF.

This clone was recorded only once. The genes are TRBV27 and TRBJ1-1; maybe TRBD1 (5 bases). CDR3 length equals 13 residues. Between the trimmed V and J ends, which lost 9 bases and 0 bases, there was a span of 11 bases. Germline assignment: CDR1 MNHEY and CDR2 SMNVEV (reference sequence). The CDR3 region has the DNA TGTGCCAGTTCGGGACGGATGAACACTGAAGCTTTCTTT. This translates into CASSGRMNTEAFF.